The 6 T cell receptor beta chains listed next were all sequenced from one sample in a study of T cells in Graves' hyperthyroidism and ophthalmopathy. Using RNA transcripts as the source, TCR beta CDR3 regions were amplified. With the HTBI primer set, the TCR CDR3 went through a first round of RT-PCR. TCRdb re-called the multiplex PCR reads through MiXCR, storing one row per CDR3 protein. The sample carries 550,000 to 850,000 distinct CDR3 sequences, about 19% recorded once. Material: blood. These TCRs come from a woman in her forties or fifties with Graves' hyperthyroidism that later progressed to Graves' ophthalmopathy.

This clonotype has a count of ten or more. The chain uses TRBV3-1 and TRBJ1-1; D not resolved. Germline assignment: CDR1 LGHDT and CDR2 YNNKEL (reference sequence). Trimming took 3 bases from V and 2 from J, leaving 7 bases between them. The CDR3 sequence is 13 residues long. The CDR3 protein is CASSQAGNTEAFF. The CDR3 DNA follows: TGTGCCAGCAGCCAGGCGGGAAACACTGAAGCTTTCTTT.

DNA of the CDR3: TGTGCCAGCAGGAAGACAGGGAACTCCTACAATGAGCAGTTCTTC. Its translation is CASRKTGNSYNEQFF. The rearrangement joins TRBV6-2 or TRBV6-3 to TRBJ2-1, with 7 bases that match TRBD1. From germline, CDR1 is MNHEY and CDR2 SVGEGT. This CDR3 spans 15 amino acids. The ends lost 6 bases at V and 0 bases at J; junction bases unmatched: 5.

This clonotype came up many times. V and J are TRBV7-8 and TRBJ2-5; 9 bases are a match to TRBD2. The CDR3 has 17 amino acids. After removal of 1 base from V and 4 bases from J, the junction contained 10 bases not matched to a gene. Germline CDR1 reads SGHVS; CDR2 reads FQNEAQ. The CDR3 nucleotides are TGTGCCAGCAGCTTAGTTGGGGGTAGCGGGGGCGTAGAGACCCAGTACTTC. Translating gives CASSLVGGSGGVETQYF.

This clonotype was picked up many times. V gene TRBV5-1 combines with J gene TRBJ2-5; the match to TRBD1 covers 7 bases. Germline CDR1 and CDR2: SGHRS and YFSETQ. Germline trimming cut 4 bases from V and 4 bases from J; bases unmatched to any gene: 7. This CDR3 comprises 14 residues. CDR3 residues: CASSQRQGLETQYF. In DNA, the CDR3 is TGCGCCAGCAGCCAAAGACAGGGATTAGAGACCCAGTACTTC. Together with reference TRBV5-1 and TRBJ2-5, the CDR3 gives the full variable domain: KAGVTQTPRYLIKTRGQQVTLSCSPISGHRSVSWYQQTPGQGLQFLFEYFSETQRNKGNFPGRFSGRQFSNSRSEMNVSTLELGDSALYLCASSQRQGLETQYFGPGTRLLVL.

This clonotype came up a few times. This sequence joins TRBV5-1 and TRBJ1-2; D is ambiguous. The CDR3 runs 15 residues. V was shortened by 0 bases and J by 4 bases, with 13 bases between the two germline ends. CDR1 SGHRS and CDR2 YFSETQ come from the germline V gene. CDR3 nucleotide sequence: TGCGCCAGCAGCTTGGTGGCAGGATCCAGCTATGGCTACACCTTC. Its translation is CASSLVAGSSYGYTF. The whole variable domain, filled in from reference TRBV5-1 and TRBJ1-2, reads KAGVTQTPRYLIKTRGQQVTLSCSPISGHRSVSWYQQTPGQGLQFLFEYFSETQRNKGNFPGRFSGRQFSNSRSEMNVSTLELGDSALYLCASSLVAGSSYGYTFGSGTRLTVV.

In its sample, this clonotype was seen many times. The V call is TRBV5-1, the J call TRBJ2-7; possibly TRBD1 or TRBD2 for D (6 bases each). The CDR3 is 19 amino acids. The V end lost 0 bases, the J end lost 1 base, and 23 bases lay between the germline ends. Germline V gives CDR1 SGHRS, CDR2 YFSETQ. In DNA form, the CDR3 reads TGCGCCAGCAGCTTGGGGTTTCTACAGGGACTTACCCTATCCTACGAGCAGTACTTC. Translation gives CASSLGFLQGLTLSYEQYF. Together with reference TRBV5-1 and TRBJ2-7, the CDR3 gives the full variable domain: KAGVTQTPRYLIKTRGQQVTLSCSPISGHRSVSWYQQTPGQGLQFLFEYFSETQRNKGNFPGRFSGRQFSNSRSEMNVSTLELGDSALYLCASSLGFLQGLTLSYEQYFGPGTRLTVT.